Only a few counts were recorded for the clone carrying this TCR beta chain. The CDR3 consists of 14 residues. Germline assignment: CDR1 MNHEY and CDR2 SVGEGT. V was shortened by 0 bases and J by 5 bases, with 10 bases between the two germline ends. This entry comes from a study of T cell repertoires in cytomegalovirus infection. TCRdb re-called the reads through MiXCR, storing one row per CDR3 protein. The table has some 100,000 distinct CDR3 sequences, about 22% seen once. The clonotype originates from a human donor in good health (CMV status not recorded). Some clones in this sample may be carry-over from other donors' samples. The chain is built from TRBV6-2 or TRBV6-3 and TRBJ1-1; maybe TRBD1 (5 bases). Material for sequencing was CD8+ T cells from PBMCs. The CDR3 sequence is CASSYSGGETEAFF. CDR3 in DNA: TGTGCCAGCAGTTACTCTGGGGGGGAGACTGAAGCTTTCTTT.